The 9 T cell receptor beta chains below all came from one sample that was sequenced in a study of T-cell reconstitution after alpha-beta-depleted transplantation in children. Unique molecular identifiers were incorporated into the prepared TCRbeta library. TCRdb reprocessed the PCR reads with MiXCR, giving one entry per CDR3 protein. The profile shows 500,000 to 600,000 distinct CDR3 sequences, around a third of them singletons. The sample was PBMCs from the stem cell graft donor, taken from the stem cell graft. The source of these receptors is a human donor who donated a stem cell graft to a child with aplastic anemia.

V gene TRBV6-5 combines with J gene TRBJ2-1; D is unclear. Trimming pared 6 bases from V and 7 bases from J, leaving 10 bases between. Per germline, CDR1 MNHEY and CDR2 SVGAGI. CDR3 size: 12 residues. The DNA for the CDR3 is TGTGCCAGCAGAAACCTAAATAATGAGCAGTTCTTC. Translation: CASRNLNNEQFF.

This clonotype has only a few counts. The chain joins TRBV7-2 to TRBJ2-7; TRBD1 is a possible D gene (6 bases). Germline CDR1 SGHTA, CDR2 FQGNSA. This CDR3 contains 13 residues. Trimming removed 4 bases from V and 6 bases from J, with 13 bases in between. CDR3 sequence reads: CASSSQGGSEQYF. The CDR3 nucleotides read TGTGCCAGCAGCTCACAGGGCGGCAGCGAGCAGTACTTC.

This clonotype was detected only a few times. The rearrangement joins TRBV6-5 to TRBJ2-3; D not certain. V lost 1 base and J lost 1, with 3 bases in between. This CDR3 is built from 13 residues. Germline V gene lookup returns CDR1 MNHEY and CDR2 SVGAGI. The CDR3 reads CASSYYGTDTQYF. Written as DNA, the CDR3 is TGTGCCAGCAGTTACTACGGCACAGATACGCAGTATTTT.

This clonotype was seen a handful of times. The V gene is TRBV20-1, the J gene TRBJ2-1; 8 nucleotides align to TRBD2. V gave up 5 bases and J gave up 7 bases; unmatched junction bases: 7. CDR1 DFQATT and CDR2 SNEGSKA come from the germline V gene (reference sequence). The CDR3 runs to 13 residues. CDR3: CSAFKTSVNEQFF. Written as DNA, the CDR3 is TGCAGTGCTTTCAAGACTAGCGTGAATGAGCAGTTCTTC.

J is TRBJ1-3 and V is TRBV10-3, with 7 bases identical to TRBD1. Germline V gene sequence: CDR1 ENHRY, CDR2 SYGVKD. The ends lost 3 bases at V and 4 bases at J; junction bases unmatched: 6. This CDR3 is built from 15 residues. This chain's CDR3 is CAISDEGGRGNTIYF. The CDR3 DNA reads as TGTGCCATCAGTGACGAAGGGGGCCGGGGAAACACCATATATTTT.

This chain links TRBV20-1 with TRBJ2-5; D is uncertain. CDR3 length: 14 residues. The V gene's germline CDR1 is DFQATT and CDR2 SNEGSKA (reference sequence). Trimming shortened V by 0 bases and J by 2 bases, and 10 bases separated the two germline ends. This chain's CDR3 is CSARDRWDQETQYF. Written as DNA, the CDR3 is TGCAGTGCTAGAGATCGGTGGGATCAAGAGACCCAGTACTTC.

The chain recombines TRBV7-2 with TRBJ1-1; D is unresolved. This CDR3 has 14 residues. Germline V gene sequence: CDR1 SGHTA, CDR2 FQGNSA. V was pared by 5 bases and J by 2 bases, with 12 bases between. The CDR3: CASSPGAGNTEAFF. The CDR3 DNA reads TGTGCCAGCAGCCCAGGTGCAGGAAACACTGAAGCTTTCTTT.

V usage is TRBV12-3 or TRBV12-4 and J usage is TRBJ1-1; TRBD1 might be the D (5 bases). Trimming shortened V by 9 bases and J by 3 bases, and 17 bases separated the two germline ends. CDR3 length: 14 amino acids. DNA of the CDR3: TGTGCCAGTGTTTTTCGGGGCTTATACACTGAAGCTTTCTTT. This gives the protein CASVFRGLYTEAFF.

The chain links TRBV28 to TRBJ2-7; tentatively, D is TRBD2 (6 bases). With 6 bases removed from V and 6 bases from J, the gap between germline ends came to 15 bases. This CDR3 has 13 residues. Germline values: CDR1 MDHEN, CDR2 SYDVKM. CDR3 sequence (DNA): TGTGCCAGCAGCCCCCCGCGAGCGGGCGAGCAGTACTTC. Its protein is CASSPPRAGEQYF.